The 24 T cell receptor beta chains reported below all come from one sample, sequenced in a study of T cell repertoires in cytomegalovirus infection. From the reads, TCRdb called clonotypes with MiXCR, one entry per CDR3 protein. The sample consists of a few hundred thousand distinct CDR3 sequences, 15% to 20% of them appearing once. The specimen was PBMCs. These receptor sequences come from a human donor in good health (CMV status not recorded). Some clones in this sample may be carry-over from other donors' samples.

Only a few counts were recorded for this clonotype. The genes are TRBV7-2 and TRBJ2-1, with D possibly matching TRBD2 (6 bases). Germline V gives CDR1 SGHTA, CDR2 FQGNSA. V was clipped by 0 bases and J by 9 bases, with 9 bases between them. This CDR3 comprises 13 residues. The CDR3, as DNA: TGTGCCAGCAGCTTAGCGGGGGGTACTGAGCAGTTCTTC. This translates into CASSLAGGTEQFF.

This clonotype has at least ten counts. The V call is TRBV7-9, the J call TRBJ1-2, with TRBD1 as a possible D gene (6 bases). Germline assignment: CDR1 SEHNR and CDR2 FQNEAQ (reference sequence). The CDR3 spans 15 residues. V was pared by 1 base and J by 1 base, with 10 bases between. CDR3 in DNA: TGTGCCAGCAGCTTAGGACAGGAGTTTAACTATGGCTACACCTTC. This translates into CASSLGQEFNYGYTF.

This clonotype was observed a handful of times. V and J are TRBV7-9 and TRBJ2-2, with 9 positions matching TRBD1. Germline V CDR1 and CDR2: SEHNR, FQNEAQ (reference sequence). Trimming at V came to 2 bases and at J to 9 bases, leaving 19 bases not matched to a gene. There are 19 residues in the CDR3. The CDR3 here is CASSLTQGAVSNFDRELFF. The DNA of the CDR3 is TGTGCCAGCAGCTTAACACAGGGGGCGGTCTCAAATTTTGACCGGGAGCTGTTTTTT.

The chain recombines TRBV6-1 with TRBJ2-7, with D perhaps matching TRBD1 (5 bases). Germline CDR1 is MNHNS and CDR2 is SASEGT. The CDR3 has 15 amino acids. V dropped 1 base and J dropped 1 base, with 11 bases sitting between them. The CDR3 spells CASSEDRTKSYEQYF. The CDR3 DNA reads TGTGCCAGCAGTGAAGATCGGACAAAATCCTACGAGCAGTACTTC.

This clonotype was recorded a few times. The chain employs TRBV4-2 and TRBJ2-3; a possible D gene is TRBD2 (6 bases). The CDR3 is 15 amino acids. CDR1 LGHNA and CDR2 YNFKEQ come from the germline V gene. Trimming removed 4 bases at V and 6 bases at J, with 17 bases between. The CDR3 nucleotides read TGTGCCAGCAGCCCACACGGGGGAACTGCGGATACGCAGTATTTT. Translation gives CASSPHGGTADTQYF.

This clonotype was counted only a few times. V gene TRBV28 combines with J gene TRBJ2-6, with 8 bases lining up with TRBD1. V gave up 4 bases and J gave up 1 base; unmatched junction bases: 15. From germline, CDR1 is MDHEN and CDR2 SYDVKM. The length of the CDR3 is 20 residues. For the CDR3, the DNA is TGTGCCAGCAGTTCCGGGACAGGTGTGTGGATGGGGTCTGGGGCCAACGTCCTGACTTTC. This encodes CASSSGTGVWMGSGANVLTF.

This clonotype was seen more than once but under ten times. The chain couples TRBV4-1 to TRBJ2-5; 7 bases fit TRBD2. This CDR3 contains 15 residues. The germline V gene has CDR1 MGHRA and CDR2 YSYEKL. J gave up 5 bases and V 3 bases, and 9 bases lay outside the gene matches. The CDR3 sequence is CASSQDPGGPETQYF. The CDR3 nucleotides read TGCGCCAGCAGCCAGGACCCGGGGGGTCCGGAGACCCAGTACTTC.

This clonotype was picked up many times. The chain recombines TRBV7-2 with TRBJ2-5; TRBD1 might be the D (5 bases). Looked up from germline, CDR1 is SGHTA and CDR2 is FQGNSA. The CDR3 sequence is 15 residues long. The V and J ends lost 1 base and 6 bases respectively, with 15 bases between them. CDR3: CASSLVWTPTQTQYF. CDR3 coding DNA: TGTGCCAGCAGCTTAGTTTGGACACCAACCCAGACCCAGTACTTC.

This clonotype showed up just a few times. V usage is TRBV10-3 and J usage is TRBJ2-7; 9 bases are a match to TRBD1. Looked up from germline, CDR1 is ENHRY and CDR2 is SYGVKD. This CDR3 contains 12 residues. The V segment lost 8 bases and the J segment 5 bases; nucleotides outside the gene matches: 4. CDR3 region: CAIDTGGHEQYF. The CDR3 DNA is TGTGCCATCGATACAGGGGGCCACGAGCAGTACTTC.

The chain couples TRBV12-3 or TRBV12-4 to TRBJ1-2; 7 bases align to TRBD1. The CDR3 is 19 residues long. V lost 1 base to trimming and J lost 0 bases; unmatched junction nucleotides: 14. CDR3 sequence: CASSLGRQGLFPTNYGYTF. The CDR3 nucleotides are TGTGCCAGCAGTTTAGGGCGACAGGGCCTATTCCCTACTAACTATGGCTACACCTTC.

This clonotype was seen many times. The genes are TRBV20-1 and TRBJ1-5; D is possibly TRBD1 (6 bases). The CDR3 sequence is 13 residues long. Germline CDR1 and CDR2: DFQATT and SNEGSKA (reference sequence). For the CDR3, the DNA is TGCAGCATCGGGGTTAGGGGGAATCAGCCCCAGCATTTT. Protein product: CSIGVRGNQPQHF.

V is TRBV5-4 and J is TRBJ2-6, with a possible D match to TRBD1 (5 bases). CDR1 SGHNT and CDR2 YYREEE come from the germline V gene (reference sequence). The length of the CDR3 is 17 residues. The V end was cut by 5 bases, the J end by 4 bases, with 19 bases between. The chain's CDR3 is CASRSFDSGSGANVLTF. The DNA for the CDR3 is TGTGCCAGCAGGTCATTCGACAGTGGGTCCGGGGCCAACGTCCTGACTTTC.

This chain links TRBV6-8 with TRBJ1-1; TRBD1 matches at 8 bases. V lost 2 bases and J lost 5; bases outside the gene matches: 4. The CDR3 contains 14 residues. Germline V gene lookup returns CDR1 MNHGY and CDR2 SAAAGT. DNA of the CDR3: TGTGCCAGCAGTTACCTACAGGGGGGGACTGAAGCTTTCTTT. Encoded protein: CASSYLQGGTEAFF.

The rearrangement links TRBV19 to TRBJ1-5; no clear D gene. The CDR3 is 16 residues long. Germline V gives CDR1 LNHDA, CDR2 SQIVND (reference sequence). Trimming took 10 bases from V and 0 from J, leaving 19 bases between them. The CDR3 region is CATATYSADSNQPQHF. CDR3 coding DNA: TGTGCCACCGCTACCTACAGCGCTGATAGCAATCAGCCCCAGCATTTT.

This clonotype was seen ten or more times. The J gene is TRBJ2-3, the V gene TRBV7-6, with D possibly TRBD2 on 6 matching bases. Germline lookup yields CDR1 SGHVS and CDR2 FNYEAQ. CDR3 length: 16 residues. V was clipped by 0 bases and J by 5 bases, with 15 bases between them. The CDR3 loop is CASSLATRGLQDTQYF. CDR3 DNA sequence: TGTGCCAGCAGCTTAGCGACTAGAGGCCTCCAAGATACGCAGTATTTT.

This clonotype has ten or more counts. The V and J genes are TRBV28 and TRBJ2-2; the D gene is possibly TRBD1 (6 bases). Germline loops: CDR1 MDHEN, CDR2 SYDVKM. Trimming shortened V by 7 bases and J by 17 bases, and 17 bases separated the two germline ends. CDR3 size: 11 residues. CDR3 DNA sequence: TGTGCCAGCACCTTCAGGGACACCACTTTTTTT. Residues: CASTFRDTTFF.

The V gene is TRBV19, the J gene TRBJ2-1; 11 nucleotides match TRBD2. In germline, CDR1 is LNHDA, CDR2 SQIVND (reference sequence). The trim removed 6 bases at V and 6 bases at J, leaving 10 bases unmatched. This CDR3 is 16 amino acids long. In DNA form, the CDR3 reads TGTGCCAGTAGGAACCCTAGCGGGGGGCCAGTCAATGAGCAGTTCTTC. It codes for CASRNPSGGPVNEQFF.

This chain connects TRBV6-5 to TRBJ2-5; TRBD2 is a possible D gene (6 bases). Trimming cost V 2 bases and J 7 bases, with 17 bases left between them. There are 15 residues in the CDR3. Germline CDR1 is MNHEY and CDR2 is SVGAGI. The CDR3 sequence is CASSYPAGPFGTQYF. CDR3 DNA: TGTGCCAGCAGTTACCCCGCGGGACCATTCGGGACCCAGTACTTC.

The sample holds a few counts of this clonotype. The CDR3 DNA reads as TGCAGTGCGAGTGACAGGAGGCGAGGAAACACCATATATTTT. Encoded protein: CSASDRRRGNTIYF. The genes are TRBV20-1 and TRBJ1-3, with D possibly matching TRBD1 (6 bases). The V end lost 6 bases, the J end lost 4 bases, and 16 bases lay between the germline ends. The CDR3 runs 14 residues. CDR1 and CDR2 from the germline V gene are DFQATT and SNEGSKA (reference sequence).

This clonotype came up a few times. The chain employs TRBV4-3 and TRBJ1-4; no definite D call. This CDR3 region has 15 residues. V was shortened by 0 bases and J by 11 bases, with 16 bases between the two germline ends. Per the germline V gene, CDR1 is LGHNA and CDR2 is YSLEER. The CDR3, as DNA: TGCGCCAGCAGCCAAGATAGGGCAGGCCTCGACAAACTGTTTTTT. Amino acid sequence: CASSQDRAGLDKLFF.

The sample holds many counts of this clonotype. The J gene is TRBJ1-1, the V gene TRBV7-2; 8 nucleotides agree with TRBD1. This CDR3 comprises 15 residues. Germline V gives CDR1 SGHTA, CDR2 FQGNSA. V dropped 5 bases and J dropped 3; count of bases not matched to a gene: 8. CDR3 sequence reads: CASSPGGRRYTEAFF. CDR3 sequence (DNA): TGTGCCAGCAGCCCAGGGGGCAGGAGGTACACTGAAGCTTTCTTT.

This clonotype occurred many times. The V gene is TRBV7-2, the J gene TRBJ2-7, with D possibly called TRBD1 or TRBD2 (5 bases each). The CDR3 totals 14 residues. V lost 2 bases and J 2 bases, leaving 10 bases between the germline ends. Germline CDR1 is SGHTA and CDR2 is FQGNSA. DNA of the CDR3: TGTGCCAGCAGCTTAACCGGGACCCCCTACGAGCAGTACTTC. It translates to CASSLTGTPYEQYF. Together with reference TRBV7-2 and TRBJ2-7, the CDR3 gives the full variable domain: GAGVSQSPSNKVTEKGKDVELRCDPISGHTALYWYRQSLGQGLEFLIYFQGNSAPDKSGLPSDRFSAERTGGSVSTLTIQRTQQEDSAVYLCASSLTGTPYEQYFGPGTRLTVT.

This clonotype was picked up many times. V usage is TRBV7-8 and J usage is TRBJ1-2; TRBD1 aligns across 9 bases. This CDR3 is built from 19 residues. Trimming took 3 bases from V and 2 from J; bases not matched to a gene: 16. The V gene's germline CDR1 is SGHVS and CDR2 FQNEAQ. CDR3 coding DNA: TGTGCCAGCAGCTTCAACCCGGGACAGGGTTCGATCAGGAACTATGGCTACACCTTC. The encoded protein is CASSFNPGQGSIRNYGYTF.

This clonotype was counted at least ten times. This chain joins TRBV10-3 and TRBJ1-2; TRBD1 matches 8 bases. The germline V gene has CDR1 ENHRY and CDR2 SYGVKD. V lost 7 bases and J lost 7; bases outside the gene matches: 11. This CDR3 has 14 amino acids. The CDR3 region has the DNA TGTGCCATCACCCTAGGACAGGGAACGGGTGGCTACACCTTC. This gives the protein CAITLGQGTGGYTF.